This T cell receptor beta chain emerged from a study of prognosis after radiotherapy for stage I lung cancer. Background on the study: Patient ages ran from roughly 50 to 95, with a median of 74.5 years, and the group had over ten men and over 5 women.

The genomic DNA TCR beta CDR3 region underwent two rounds of multiplex PCR. Used in first-round PCR were primers specific to each TRBV and TRBJ gene. TCRdb itself ran the multiplex PCR reads through MiXCR, one entry per CDR3 protein. In the table there are about 36,000 distinct CDR3 sequences, more than 30% of which are singletons. The CDR3 has 15 residues. The V segment lost 6 bases and the J segment 3 bases; nucleotides outside the gene matches: 5. Germline V gene lookup returns CDR1 KGHDR and CDR2 SFDVKD. A few counts support this clonotype. This chain uses TRBV24-1 with TRBJ1-5; 9 bases line up with TRBD1. The sample in question was PBMCs, obtained before or after stereotactic body radiation therapy (not recorded which). This clonotype originated in a donor at least 50 years old with non-small cell lung cancer. The CDR3 nucleotides read TGTGCCACCAGTACGGGACAGGGTGCCAATCAGCCCCAGCATTTT. Amino acid sequence: CATSTGQGANQPQHF.